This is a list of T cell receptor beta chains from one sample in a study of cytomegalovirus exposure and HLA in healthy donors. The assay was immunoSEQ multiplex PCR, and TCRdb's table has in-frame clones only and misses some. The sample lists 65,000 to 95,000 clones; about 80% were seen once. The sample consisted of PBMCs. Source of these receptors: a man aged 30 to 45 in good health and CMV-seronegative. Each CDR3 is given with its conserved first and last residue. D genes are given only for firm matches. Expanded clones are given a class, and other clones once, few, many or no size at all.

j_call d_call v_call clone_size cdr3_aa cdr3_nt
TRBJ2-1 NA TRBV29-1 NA CSASNSYNEQFF TGCAGCGCTTCTAACTCCTACAATGAGCAGTTCTTC
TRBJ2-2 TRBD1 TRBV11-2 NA CASSFVTGGSTGELFF TGTGCCAGCAGCTTCGTTACAGGGGGCTCGACCGGGGAGCTGTTTTTT
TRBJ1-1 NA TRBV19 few CASSEGNTEAFF TGTGCCAGTAGTGAGGGGAACACTGAAGCTTTCTTT
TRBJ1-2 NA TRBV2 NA CASTSERGSSYGYTF TGTGCCAGCACTTCCGAGCGGGGATCCTCCTATGGCTACACCTTC
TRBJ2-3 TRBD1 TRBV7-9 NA CASSLAQPGGDTQYF TGTGCCAGCAGCTTAGCACAGCCAGGGGGTGATACGCAGTATTTT
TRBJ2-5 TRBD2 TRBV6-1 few CASRTSGGRVETQYF TGTGCCAGCAGGACTAGCGGGGGTCGAGTGGAGACCCAGTACTTC
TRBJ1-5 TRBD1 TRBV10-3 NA CAITGGSDQPQHF TGTGCCATCACAGGGGGATCAGATCAGCCCCAGCATTTT
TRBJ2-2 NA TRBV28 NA CASSPRVSGGTGELFF TGTGCCAGCAGCCCCCGGGTCAGCGGTGGAACCGGGGAGCTGTTTTTT
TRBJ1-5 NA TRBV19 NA CASSITGRMVQPQHF TGTGCCAGTAGTATAACAGGCAGGATGGTTCAGCCCCAGCATTTT
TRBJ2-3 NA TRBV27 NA CASSYQGRFDTQYF TGTGCCAGCAGTTACCAGGGAAGATTCGATACGCAGTATTTT
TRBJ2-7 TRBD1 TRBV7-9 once CASGYLGDRGREQYF TGTGCCAGCGGATATCTGGGGGACAGGGGACGCGAGCAGTACTTC
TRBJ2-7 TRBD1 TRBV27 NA CASSFAGTGRYEQYF TGTGCCAGCAGCTTTGCCGGGACAGGACGCTACGAGCAGTACTTC
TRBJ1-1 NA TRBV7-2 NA CASTSGGRTEAFF TGTGCCAGCACCTCCGGGGGGCGGACTGAAGCTTTCTTT
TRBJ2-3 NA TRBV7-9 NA CASSPRVPDTQYF TGTGCCAGCAGCCCCAGGGTCCCAGATACGCAGTATTTT
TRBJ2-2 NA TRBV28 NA CASSLELGELFF TGTGCCAGCAGTTTAGAACTCGGGGAGCTGTTTTTT
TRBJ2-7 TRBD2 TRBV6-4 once CASSETSASSYEQYF TGTGCCAGCAGTGAGACTAGCGCGAGCTCCTACGAGCAGTACTTC
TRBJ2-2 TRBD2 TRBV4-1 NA CASSNLAGGGTGELFF TGCGCCAGCAGCAACTTAGCGGGAGGGGGCACCGGGGAGCTGTTTTTT
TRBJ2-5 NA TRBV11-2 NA CASSQSRQASETQYF TGTGCCAGCAGCCAATCAAGACAGGCAAGCGAGACCCAGTACTTC
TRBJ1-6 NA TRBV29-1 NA CSVRFGQQNSPLHF TGCAGCGTTCGATTCGGACAGCAAAATTCACCCCTCCACTTT
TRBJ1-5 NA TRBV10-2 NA CASSGPLGGQPQHF TGCGCCAGCAGTGGGCCACTAGGAGGTCAGCCCCAGCATTTT
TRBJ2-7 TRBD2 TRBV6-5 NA CASSPGTSGTYEQYF TGTGCCAGCTCTCCCGGGACTAGCGGTACCTACGAGCAGTACTTC
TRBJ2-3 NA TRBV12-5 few CASGSGVGDTQYF TGTGCTAGTGGTAGCGGAGTAGGAGATACGCAGTATTTT
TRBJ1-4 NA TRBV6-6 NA CASSRVGEKLFF TGTGCCAGCAGTCGGGTGGGTGAAAAACTGTTTTTT
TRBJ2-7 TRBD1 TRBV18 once CASSRYLEGQGPYEQYF TGTGCCAGCTCACGCTACTTAGAGGGACAGGGTCCCTACGAGCAGTACTTC
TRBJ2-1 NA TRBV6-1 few CASSEWRNEQFF TGTGCCAGCAGTGAGTGGCGGAATGAGCAGTTCTTC
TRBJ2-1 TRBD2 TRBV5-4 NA CASSLIAGGPGEQFF TGTGCCAGCAGCTTAATAGCGGGGGGGCCTGGAGAGCAGTTCTTC
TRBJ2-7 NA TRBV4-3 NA CASSQLLQGTYEQYF TGCGCCAGCAGCCAGCTCCTCCAGGGCACCTACGAGCAGTACTTC
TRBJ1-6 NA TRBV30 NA CAWKAATSPLHF TGTGCCTGGAAAGCGGCTACTTCACCCCTCCACTTT